The 22 T cell receptor beta chains presented below share a single source sample, sequenced in a study of blood T cell repertoires in COVID-19. Measured with immunoSEQ multiplex PCR; TCRdb has only the in-frame clones, and not every one. This repertoire shows roughly 120,000 clones, 75% to 90% found once; its top ten account for roughly 5%. Sample: peripheral blood. The source of these receptors is a woman aged 55-70 years with COVID-19, enrolled during active disease.

This sequence joins TRBV20-1 and TRBJ1-1; perhaps TRBD1 as D (5 bases). CDR1 is DFQATT, CDR2 SNEGSKA, per germline (reference sequence). Trimming left V 4 bases short and J 7 bases short, with 10 bases between. This CDR3 region has 11 residues. CDR3: CSAIGRGEAFF. CDR3 nucleotides: TGCAGTGCTATCGGAAGGGGTGAAGCTTTCTTT.

This chain uses TRBV10-2 with TRBJ1-6; a weak D match, TRBD1 (6 bases). Germline V gene data show CDR1 as WSHSY and CDR2 as SAAADI. This CDR3 is 12 amino acids long. V was pared by 6 bases and J by 10 bases, with 10 bases between. CDR3 nucleotides: TGCGCCAGCAGGGAGCAGGGGTCACCCCTCCACTTT. It specifies CASREQGSPLHF.

This clone was seen a single time. The gene calls are TRBV6-6 and TRBJ2-7; D perhaps matches TRBD2 (6 bases). The CDR3 totals 13 residues. Germline CDR1 reads MNHNY; CDR2 reads SVGAGI (reference sequence). Trimming stripped 6 bases from V and 1 base from J, with 10 bases between. The CDR3 DNA reads TGTGCCAGCAGGCCCGGGGGATCCTACGAGCAGTACTTC. Amino acids: CASRPGGSYEQYF.

The genes are TRBV4-1 and TRBJ1-2; TRBD1 matches 7 bases. V lost 1 base to trimming and J lost 5 bases; unmatched junction nucleotides: 13. Germline-derived CDR1 and CDR2 are MGHRA and YSYEKL. This CDR3 spans 17 amino acids. CDR3 amino acids: CASSQAVTGQADYGYTF. As DNA, the CDR3 is TGCGCCAGCAGCCAAGCGGTGACAGGGCAGGCAGATTATGGCTACACCTTC.

This chain links TRBV27 with TRBJ2-2; tentatively, D is TRBD2 (5 bases). This CDR3 comprises 14 residues. V was shortened by 2 bases and J by 7 bases, with 11 bases between the two germline ends. CDR1 is MNHEY and CDR2 is SMNVEV in the germline V gene (reference sequence). CDR3 sequence: CASSLTRGGGELFF. Here the CDR3 DNA reads TGTGCCAGCAGTTTAACCAGAGGAGGCGGGGAGCTGTTTTTT.

This clone was observed once. This rearrangement joins TRBV9 to TRBJ2-7; 12 nucleotides agree with TRBD2. The CDR3 is 15 amino acids. Germline-derived CDR1 and CDR2 are SGDLS and YYNGEE. Trimming took 0 bases from V and 4 from J; bases not matched to a gene: 2. CDR3 in amino acids: CASSVASGGAYEQYF. In nucleotides, the CDR3 is TGTGCCAGCAGCGTAGCTAGCGGGGGGGCGTACGAGCAGTACTTC.

This clone has only one observation. V usage is TRBV6-5 and J usage is TRBJ1-5; TRBD1 matches 7 bases. Germline trimming cut 6 bases from V and 4 bases from J; bases unmatched to any gene: 0. This CDR3 is built from 12 residues. Germline V gene data show CDR1 as MNHEY and CDR2 as SVGAGI. DNA for the CDR3: TGTGCCAGCAGGACAGGGAATCAGCCCCAGCATTTT. Translating gives CASRTGNQPQHF.

The genes are TRBV14 and TRBJ1-2, with 8 bases fitting TRBD1. Germline V gives CDR1 SGHDN, CDR2 FVKESK. V lost 0 bases to trimming and J lost 5 bases; unmatched junction nucleotides: 11. The CDR3 loop spans 17 amino acids. CDR3 DNA sequence: TGTGCCAGCAGCCAAGATGACCCCAGGGGGCTTCGGTATGGCTACACCTTC. Translated: CASSQDDPRGLRYGYTF.

The genes are TRBV25-1 and TRBJ2-7, with 7 bases aligning to TRBD1. Germline V CDR1 and CDR2: MGHDK, SYGVNS. This CDR3 has 16 amino acids. V lost 7 bases, J lost 2 bases, and 14 bases stayed unmatched. CDR3 protein: CASTNSPTGLTYEQYF. CDR3 DNA: TGTGCCAGCACCAACTCGCCGACAGGGCTCACCTACGAGCAGTACTTC.

The chain recombines TRBV2 with TRBJ1-6; possibly TRBD1 for D (5 bases). Trimming took off 6 bases at V and 9 bases at J, with 24 bases between the two ends. CDR3 length: 17 residues. Per the germline V gene, CDR1 is SNHLY and CDR2 is FYNNEI. The CDR3 DNA is TGTGCCAGCAGCCCAATGATACCGGGGGGGGTCGGTTCACCCCTCCACTTT. Translation gives CASSPMIPGGVGSPLHF. The full variable domain, with the rest looked up from reference TRBV2 and TRBJ1-6, is EPEVTQTPSHQVTQMGQEVILRCVPISNHLYFYWYRQILGQKVEFLVSFYNNEISEKSEIFDDQFSVERPDGSNFTLKIRSTKLEDSAMYFCASSPMIPGGVGSPLHFGNGTRLTVT.

The chain links TRBV7-8 to TRBJ2-1; 9 bases align to TRBD2. CDR1 is SGHVS, CDR2 FQNEAQ, per germline. V shed 0 bases and J 6 bases; nucleotides not matched to a gene: 9. This CDR3 contains 17 residues. In DNA form, the CDR3 reads TGTGCCAGCAGCTTAGCCCGTCCGGGACTAGCTACCAATGAGCAGTTCTTC. Translated, it gives CASSLARPGLATNEQFF. The complete variable domain, with remaining parts taken from reference TRBV7-8 and TRBJ2-1, reads GAGVSQSPRYKVAKRGQDVALRCDPISGHVSLFWYQQALGQGPEFLTYFQNEAQLDKSGLPSDRFFAERPEGSVSTLKIQRTQQEDSAVYLCASSLARPGLATNEQFFGPGTRLTVL.

CDR3 DNA sequence: TGTGCCAGTAGTCCCGCTTCACAGGGCAACTATGGCTACACCTTC. As protein: CASSPASQGNYGYTF. The chain couples TRBV19 to TRBJ1-2; tentatively, D is TRBD1 (6 bases). Trimming took off 5 bases at V and 2 bases at J, with 15 bases between the two ends. In germline, CDR1 is LNHDA, CDR2 SQIVND (reference sequence). This CDR3 has 15 residues.

The chain uses TRBV4-1 and TRBJ2-7; possibly TRBD2 for D (7 bases). The CDR3 covers 15 residues. From germline, CDR1 is MGHRA and CDR2 YSYEKL. Between the trimmed V and J ends, which lost 2 bases and 2 bases, there was a span of 13 bases. CDR3 coding DNA: TGCGCCAGCAGCCAACACGCGGGGGCACCCTACGAGCAGTACTTC. Translating gives CASSQHAGAPYEQYF.

The gene calls are TRBV28 and TRBJ1-2; no reliable D call. The length of the CDR3 is 15 residues. In germline, CDR1 is MDHEN, CDR2 SYDVKM. Trimming shortened V by 6 bases and J by 0 bases, and 14 bases separated the two germline ends. The CDR3: CASSTTGLSNYGYTF. The CDR3 DNA is TGTGCCAGCAGCACTACCGGACTGTCTAACTATGGCTACACCTTC.

The chain employs TRBV4-3 and TRBJ1-2; 7 bases match TRBD1. CDR1 is LGHNA and CDR2 is YSLEER in the germline V gene. Trimming cost V 0 bases and J 8 bases; bases outside gene matches: 12. This CDR3 spans 16 amino acids. CDR3 in DNA: TGCGCCAGCAGCCAAGAGCCAGGACAGGAATTCAAAGGCTACACCTTC. Encoded protein: CASSQEPGQEFKGYTF.

This clone was recorded only once. The V call is TRBV7-2, the J call TRBJ2-1, with no clear D. Trimming pared 1 base from V and 1 base from J, leaving 8 bases between. Germline V CDR1 and CDR2: SGHTA, FQGNSA. CDR3 size: 15 residues. CDR3 region: CASSLVFSSYNEQFF. The CDR3 DNA follows: TGTGCCAGCAGCTTAGTGTTTAGTTCCTACAATGAGCAGTTCTTC. The full variable domain, with the rest looked up from reference TRBV7-2 and TRBJ2-1, is GAGVSQSPSNKVTEKGKDVELRCDPISGHTALYWYRQSLGQGLEFLIYFQGNSAPDKSGLPSDRFSAERTGGSVSTLTIQRTQQEDSAVYLCASSLVFSSYNEQFFGPGTRLTVL.

This clone was detected only once. J is TRBJ1-1 and V is TRBV4-1; D not certain. This CDR3 comprises 14 residues. Trimming took 0 bases from V and 1 from J, leaving 6 bases between them. Germline values: CDR1 MGHRA, CDR2 YSYEKL. CDR3 sequence: CASSQEPGNTEAFF. The CDR3 DNA reads as TGCGCCAGCAGCCAAGAACCGGGGAACACTGAAGCTTTCTTT.

This chain uses TRBV5-8 with TRBJ1-5, with 7 bases identical to TRBD1. Per germline, CDR1 SGHTS and CDR2 YDEGEE. CDR3 length: 16 residues. V dropped 3 bases and J dropped 4; count of bases not matched to a gene: 10. The CDR3 loop is CASSSWVGGGNQPQHF. CDR3 in DNA: TGTGCCAGCAGCTCCTGGGTAGGGGGCGGAAATCAGCCCCAGCATTTT.

This chain uses TRBV10-1 with TRBJ1-1, with D perhaps TRBD1 (5 bases). The CDR3 spans 15 residues. Germline lookup yields CDR1 WNHNN and CDR2 SYGVQD (reference sequence). V was cut by 2 bases and J by 2 bases, with 12 bases left in between. In nucleotides, the CDR3 is TGCGCCAGCAGTGAGAGGGGCGGTGGCAACACTGAAGCTTTCTTT. Its protein product is CASSERGGGNTEAFF.

The chain links TRBV28 to TRBJ1-2; TRBD1 aligns across 7 bases. CDR1 is MDHEN, CDR2 SYDVKM, per germline. V was clipped by 7 bases and J by 1 base; unmatched bases: 6. The CDR3 consists of 14 residues. CDR3 loop: CASTVNRGNYGYTF. The CDR3, as DNA: TGTGCCAGCACCGTAAACAGGGGTAACTATGGCTACACCTTC.

This clone has a single count. The CDR3, as DNA: TGTGCCAGCTCACCAGTACAGGGCAGGGGTCAGCCCCAGCATTTT. Translation gives CASSPVQGRGQPQHF. The rearrangement links TRBV18 to TRBJ1-5; TRBD1 might be the D (6 bases). The CDR3 sequence is 15 residues long. Trimming took off 2 bases at V and 6 bases at J, with 14 bases between the two ends. Germline CDR1 KGHSH, CDR2 LQKENI.

The gene calls are TRBV2 and TRBJ1-5; 8 bases map to TRBD1. Germline V gives CDR1 SNHLY, CDR2 FYNNEI. Unmatched junction bases numbered 14, after V lost 8 bases and J lost 2 bases. CDR3 length equals 17 residues. For the CDR3, the DNA is TGTGCCAGCTCGCTCCTCCGGGGACAGGCGGGCAATCAGCCCCAGCATTTT. Translating it yields CASSLLRGQAGNQPQHF.